These 26 T cell receptor beta chains originate from one sample sequenced in a study. One entry per CDR3 protein results from TCRdb running MiXCR on the 5' RACE reads. The top ten hold around 3.3% of the sample, which has about 13,000 distinct CDR3 sequences, less than 25% seen once. Sequenced: naive CD4+ T cells sorted from blood. Stated subset: naive CD4+ T cells, CD4+CD45RA+CD25-. Receptor source: a female donor with breast cancer.

With respect to this clonotype: One base away lies a much larger clone, so this may be a sequencing read error. The chain joins TRBV6-1 to TRBJ1-1; D gene uncertain. Germline V gives CDR1 MNHNS, CDR2 SASEGT. The CDR3 runs to 14 residues. V lost 7 bases and J lost 3, with 15 bases in between. CDR3 sequence (DNA): TGTGCCAGCATCGAAAAGTGGGCTTACACTGAAGCTTTCTTT. Encoded protein: CASIEKWAYTEAFF.

The chain carries TRBV25-1 and TRBJ2-1; D is undetermined. The germline CDR1 and CDR2 sequences are MGHDK and SYGVNS. V shed 3 bases and J shed 4 bases, with 10 bases lying between them. This CDR3 spans 14 amino acids. CDR3 sequence (DNA): TGTGCCAGCAGTGATCCCCTGATGTACAATGAGCAGTTCTTC. Protein sequence: CASSDPLMYNEQFF.

This clonotype is labeled medium-sized (0.01 to 0.1%). This chain connects TRBV20-1 to TRBJ1-4; a weak D match, TRBD1 (5 bases). This CDR3 is 14 amino acids long. V shed 0 bases and J shed 2 bases, with 7 bases lying between them. Germline-derived CDR1 and CDR2 are DFQATT and SNEGSKA (reference sequence). The CDR3, as DNA: TGCAGTGCTAGAGAAGGGGTTACTAATGAAAAACTGTTTTTT. Encoded protein: CSAREGVTNEKLFF.

Worth noting for this clonotype: This may stem from a read error, because a much larger clone lies one nucleotide away. No conserved phenylalanine or tryptophan ends this CDR3, so it is likely a read error. The chain joins TRBV28 to TRBJ2-3; D unresolved. CDR3 length: 12 amino acids. Germline-derived CDR1 and CDR2 are MDHEN and SYDVKM. CDR3 loop: CASGKSTDTQYL. The CDR3 DNA reads as TGTGCGTCCGGAAAGTCCACAGATACGCAGTATCTT.

This chain joins TRBV5-1 and TRBJ2-7; TRBD2 matches at 9 bases. V lost 0 bases, J lost 0 bases, and 1 base stayed unmatched. CDR1 is SGHRS and CDR2 is YFSETQ in the germline V gene. This CDR3 is 15 amino acids long. CDR3 amino acids: CASSLVSGSSYEQYF. The CDR3 nucleotides are TGCGCCAGCAGCTTGGTTAGCGGGAGCTCCTACGAGCAGTACTTC.

This clonotype was observed a handful of times. The genes are TRBV7-2 and TRBJ1-2, with a possible D match to TRBD1 (6 bases). CDR3 length: 14 amino acids. In germline, CDR1 is SGHTA, CDR2 FQGNSA. V lost 4 bases and J lost 4, with 13 bases in between. The CDR3 protein is CASSSTGLAYGYTF. The CDR3 nucleotides read TGTGCCAGCAGCTCGACAGGTCTAGCCTATGGCTACACCTTC.

This clonotype was seen only a few times. The chain employs TRBV7-9 and TRBJ2-1; 11 nucleotides agree with TRBD2. CDR1 and CDR2 (germline): SEHNR, FQNEAQ (reference sequence). There are 15 residues in the CDR3. The ends lost 4 bases at V and 7 bases at J; junction bases unmatched: 6. The CDR3 region has the DNA TGTGCCAGCAGCTCGAGGACTAGCGGGTCAAATGAGCAGTTCTTC. This translates into CASSSRTSGSNEQFF. The full variable domain, completed using reference TRBV7-9 and TRBJ2-1, is DTGVSQNPRHKITKRGQNVTFRCDPISEHNRLYWYRQTLGQGPEFLTYFQNEAQLEKSRLLSDRFSAERPKGSFSTLEIQRTEQGDSAMYLCASSSRTSGSNEQFFGPGTRLTVL.

This clonotype was detected many times. The chain has TRBV20-1 and TRBJ2-1, with 8 bases fitting TRBD2. V shed 2 bases, J shed 3 bases, and the junction held 6 bases outside the gene matches. CDR3 size: 15 residues. CDR1 DFQATT and CDR2 SNEGSKA come from the germline V gene (reference sequence). CDR3 in amino acids: CSARKAGVLYNEQFF. CDR3 in DNA: TGCAGTGCTAGAAAAGCGGGAGTTCTCTACAATGAGCAGTTCTTC.

With regard to this clonotype: At one end the junction does not follow the germline gene, possibly because of a read error. V gene TRBV7-2 combines with J gene TRBJ2-7; weak D call: TRBD2 (6 bases). CDR1 and CDR2 (germline): SGHTA, FQGNSA. The CDR3 loop spans 13 amino acids. The CDR3 coding sequence is TGTGCCGGCAGCACTAGCTTAGGCTACGCGCAGTACTTC. This translates into CAGSTSLGYAQYF.

Only a few counts were recorded for this clonotype. The gene calls are TRBV5-4 and TRBJ2-5, with 8 positions matching TRBD2. V lost 7 bases and J lost 4; bases outside the gene matches: 12. Germline CDR1 reads SGHNT; CDR2 reads YYREEE (reference sequence). This CDR3 spans 15 amino acids. The CDR3 loop is CASAIGRGLGETQYF. DNA of the CDR3: TGTGCCAGCGCCATCGGGAGGGGCCTTGGAGAGACCCAGTACTTC.

This clonotype was counted a few times. CDR3 bases: TGTGCCAGCAGCTTCTATTCCGGGACAGGGAAGGAGGACACTGAAGCTTTCTTT. It yields the protein CASSFYSGTGKEDTEAFF. V and J are TRBV11-3 and TRBJ1-1; 9 positions agree with TRBD1. Germline-derived CDR1 and CDR2 are SGHNT and YENEEA. V shed 3 bases and J 3 bases; nucleotides not matched to a gene: 14. The CDR3 spans 18 residues.

A few counts support this clonotype. The junction departs from germline at one end; a sequencing error may be responsible. V and J are TRBV20-1 and TRBJ2-1; TRBD2 matches at 8 bases. Germline CDR1 reads DFQATT; CDR2 reads SNEGSKA (reference sequence). The CDR3 runs to 11 residues. The CDR3 coding sequence is TGCAGTGCCATCGGGACTAGGGCTTTGCTCTTC. Protein: CSAIGTRALLF.

This clonotype was seen only a few times. V usage is TRBV6-6 and J usage is TRBJ1-1, with D perhaps TRBD1 (6 bases). The CDR3 covers 16 residues. V was shortened by 6 bases and J by 1 base, with 18 bases between the two germline ends. Germline loops: CDR1 MNHNY, CDR2 SVGAGI (reference sequence). The DNA for the CDR3 is TGTGCCAGCAGCTTAGTGGACAGAGACTCGAACACTGAAGCTTTCTTT. Its translation is CASSLVDRDSNTEAFF.

This rearrangement joins TRBV5-1 to TRBJ2-2, with 7 positions matching TRBD1. The V gene's germline CDR1 is SGHRS and CDR2 YFSETQ. There are 15 residues in the CDR3. The junction had 4 bases not matched to a gene; V was cut back by 4 bases and J by 1 base. CDR3 nucleotides: TGCGCCAGCAGCACCTGGACAGGGAACACCGGGGAGCTGTTTTTT. Its protein product is CASSTWTGNTGELFF.

In the case of this clonotype: This may be a read error: a much more frequent sequence differs by one nucleotide. This chain uses TRBV6-2 or TRBV6-3 with TRBJ2-1; 13 bases align to TRBD2. V lost 8 bases, J lost 8 bases, and 15 bases stayed unmatched. The CDR3 has 17 residues. CDR1 is MNHEY, CDR2 SVGEGT, per germline. The CDR3 region has the DNA TGTGCCAGCGGATGGGTTGCCGGGACTAGCGGGAAGTATGAGCAGTTCTTC. Its translation is CASGWVAGTSGKYEQFF.

This clonotype was counted at least ten times. CDR3 in DNA: TGCAGTGCTAGACTGGGGGCAGATACGCAGTATTTT. It specifies CSARLGADTQYF. The chain couples TRBV20-1 to TRBJ2-3; D may match TRBD1 or TRBD2 (5 bases each). The CDR3 covers 12 residues. CDR1 DFQATT and CDR2 SNEGSKA come from the germline V gene (reference sequence). Trimming removed 2 bases from V and 4 bases from J, with 7 bases in between.

In this sample, this clonotype turned up a few times. Being one base from a much bigger clone, this may be a read error. This sequence joins TRBV7-8 and TRBJ1-5, with 9 bases lining up with TRBD1. The CDR3 has 17 residues. Germline V CDR1 and CDR2: SGHVS, FQNEAQ. CDR3 coding DNA: TGTGCCAGCAGCTTAGGGGCCGGGACAGGGACCAATCAGCCCCTGCATTTT. Residues: CASSLGAGTGTNQPLHF.

This clonotype was counted a few times. The chain carries TRBV29-1 and TRBJ1-1; D is uncertain. Germline CDR1 SQVTM, CDR2 ANQGSEA. V lost 7 bases, J lost 5 bases, and 17 bases lay in between. The CDR3 runs 13 residues. DNA for the CDR3: TGCAGCGCCCCGGCGGCGGGTCGGACTGAAGCTTTCTTT. This encodes CSAPAAGRTEAFF.

This clonotype is labeled medium-sized (0.01 to 0.1%). The CDR3 coding sequence is TGCGCCAGCAGATCACGGACTGTGAACACTGAAGCTTTCTTT. Protein: CASRSRTVNTEAFF. V and J are TRBV4-1 and TRBJ1-1, with no clear D. CDR1 MGHRA and CDR2 YSYEKL come from the germline V gene. This CDR3 is 14 amino acids long. Trimming removed 6 bases from V and 0 bases from J, with 11 bases in between.

This clonotype was seen more than once but under ten times. The gene calls are TRBV15 and TRBJ2-3; 10 positions match TRBD1. The V and J ends lost 8 bases and 6 bases, in that order; junction bases with no gene match: 2. CDR3 size: 12 residues. Germline CDR1 and CDR2: LNHNV and YYDKDF (reference sequence). CDR3 protein: CATGQGVDTQYF. In nucleotides, the CDR3 is TGTGCCACCGGACAGGGGGTCGATACGCAGTATTTT.

This clonotype occurred many times. The chain links TRBV7-9 to TRBJ1-5; the match to TRBD1 covers 9 bases. This CDR3 spans 18 amino acids. Losses at the gene ends were 4 bases for V and 0 bases for J; bases not matched to a gene: 10. Germline CDR1 and CDR2: SEHNR and FQNEAQ (reference sequence). CDR3: CASSSSGTGFYSNQPQHF. CDR3 sequence (DNA): TGTGCCAGCAGCTCATCCGGGACAGGGTTTTATAGCAATCAGCCCCAGCATTTT.

A few counts support this clonotype. The V call is TRBV19, the J call TRBJ1-5; 7 nucleotides agree with TRBD1. CDR1 and CDR2 from the germline V gene are LNHDA and SQIVND (reference sequence). V gave up 6 bases and J gave up 0 bases; unmatched junction bases: 8. The length of the CDR3 is 16 residues. This chain's CDR3 is CASRTIDRASNQPQHF. Written as DNA, the CDR3 is TGTGCCAGTAGGACTATTGACAGGGCTAGCAATCAGCCCCAGCATTTT.

A few counts support this clonotype. Because the CDR3's place on the DNA is in doubt, the DNA is left out and the CDR3 is given as listed by TCRdb. The chain joins TRBV20-1 to TRBJ1-3; the table names TRBD1, a call not compared with the DNA. Looked up from germline, CDR1 is DFQATT and CDR2 is SNEGSKA (reference sequence). Counting both end residues, the CDR3 totals 14 amino acids. The CDR3 protein is CSADSGVPGNTIYF.

This clonotype was counted at least ten times. The chain has TRBV20-1 and TRBJ1-2, with 10 bases lining up with TRBD1. Germline V gene lookup returns CDR1 DFQATT and CDR2 SNEGSKA (reference sequence). Trimming removed 4 bases from V and 8 bases from J; junction bases left unmatched: 10. The CDR3 sequence is 14 residues long. CDR3 DNA sequence: TGCAGTGCTACCATGAGGACAGGGGGGAACGGCTACACCTTC. Translation gives CSATMRTGGNGYTF.

This clonotype was observed a handful of times. This sequence joins TRBV20-1 and TRBJ2-1, with 14 bases aligning to TRBD2. This CDR3 is built from 13 residues. The V gene end was trimmed by 5 bases and the J gene end by 7 bases; junction bases not matched to a gene: 1. Germline-derived CDR1 and CDR2 are DFQATT and SNEGSKA (reference sequence). The CDR3 nucleotides read TGCAGTGCTGGACTAGCGGGAGGAAATGAGCAGTTCTTC. This sequence encodes CSAGLAGGNEQFF.

The rearrangement joins TRBV25-1 to TRBJ2-3; D might be TRBD1 or TRBD2, each matching 5 bases. The germline V gene has CDR1 MGHDK and CDR2 SYGVNS. This CDR3 spans 16 amino acids. V shed 7 bases and J shed 1 base, with 18 bases lying between them. The CDR3 DNA reads TGTGCCAGCAACCCGAGGGGCGGAGAACGCACAGATACGCAGTATTTT. As protein: CASNPRGGERTDTQYF.